This TCR beta chain came from a study of T cells after yellow fever vaccination. From germline, CDR1 is DFQATT and CDR2 SNEGSKA (reference sequence). The V segment lost 6 bases and the J segment 4 bases; nucleotides outside the gene matches: 5. The CDR3 extends over 13 amino acids. TCRdb analysed the 5' RACE reads with MiXCR anew, one entry per CDR3 protein. The sample holds over 250,000 distinct CDR3 sequences, around 5.3% seen once. The J gene is TRBJ2-5, the V gene TRBV20-1; 10 nucleotides align to TRBD1. This clonotype was obtained from a man younger than 30 who received the YFV17D yellow fever vaccine. This specimen consisted of CD4+ T cells sorted from PBMCs, obtained on the day of the yellow fever booster vaccination. CDR3 amino acids: CSARQGAGETQYF. The CDR3 nucleotides read TGCAGTGCAAGACAGGGGGCGGGAGAGACCCAGTACTTC.